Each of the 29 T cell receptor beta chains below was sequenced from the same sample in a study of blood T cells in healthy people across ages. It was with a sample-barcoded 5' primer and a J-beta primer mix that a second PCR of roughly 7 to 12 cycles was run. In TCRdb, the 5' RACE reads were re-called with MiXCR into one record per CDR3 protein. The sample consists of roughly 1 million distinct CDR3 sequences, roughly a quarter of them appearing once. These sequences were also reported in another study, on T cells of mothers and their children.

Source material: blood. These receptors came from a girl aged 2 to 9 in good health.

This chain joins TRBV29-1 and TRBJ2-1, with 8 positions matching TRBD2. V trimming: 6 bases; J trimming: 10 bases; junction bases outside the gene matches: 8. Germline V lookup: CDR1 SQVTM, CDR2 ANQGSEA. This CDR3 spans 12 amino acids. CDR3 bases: TGCAGCGTCCAACCCCGCGGGAGGGAGCAGTTCTTC. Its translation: CSVQPRGREQFF.

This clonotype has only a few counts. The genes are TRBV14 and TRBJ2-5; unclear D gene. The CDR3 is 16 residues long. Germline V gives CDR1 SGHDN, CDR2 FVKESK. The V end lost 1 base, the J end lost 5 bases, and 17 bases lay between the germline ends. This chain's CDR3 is CASSQVGPGAVETQYF. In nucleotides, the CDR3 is TGTGCCAGCAGCCAAGTCGGGCCCGGCGCGGTGGAGACCCAGTACTTC.

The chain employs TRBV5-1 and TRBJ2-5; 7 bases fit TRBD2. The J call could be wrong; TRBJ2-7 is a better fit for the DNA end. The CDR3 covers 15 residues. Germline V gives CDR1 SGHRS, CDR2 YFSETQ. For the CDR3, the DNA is TGCGCCAGCAGCGGGGGACTACTTTCTTTCTACGAGCAGTACTTC. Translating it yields CASSGGLLSFYEQYF.

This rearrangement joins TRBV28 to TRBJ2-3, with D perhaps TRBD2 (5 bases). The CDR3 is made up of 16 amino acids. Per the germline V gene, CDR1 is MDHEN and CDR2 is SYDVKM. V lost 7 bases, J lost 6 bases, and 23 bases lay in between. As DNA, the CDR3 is TGTGCCAGCACAAGATTTAAGCGGCCTAGGTCTGATACGCAGTATTTT. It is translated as CASTRFKRPRSDTQYF.

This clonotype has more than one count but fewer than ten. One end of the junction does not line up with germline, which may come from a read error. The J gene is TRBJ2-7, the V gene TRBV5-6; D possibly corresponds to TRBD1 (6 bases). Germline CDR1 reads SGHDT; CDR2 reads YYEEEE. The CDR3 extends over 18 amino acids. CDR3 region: CASSLAVPGVDSSCEQYF. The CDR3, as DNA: TGTGCCAGCAGCTTGGCCGTGCCAGGGGTGGATTCCTCCTGCGAGCAGTACTTC.

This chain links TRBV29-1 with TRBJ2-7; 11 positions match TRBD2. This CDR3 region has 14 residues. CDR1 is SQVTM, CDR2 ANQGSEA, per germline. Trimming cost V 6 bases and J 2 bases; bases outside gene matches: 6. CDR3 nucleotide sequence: TGCAGCGTCCCGGGACTAGCGGACACCTACGAGCAGTACTTC. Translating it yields CSVPGLADTYEQYF.

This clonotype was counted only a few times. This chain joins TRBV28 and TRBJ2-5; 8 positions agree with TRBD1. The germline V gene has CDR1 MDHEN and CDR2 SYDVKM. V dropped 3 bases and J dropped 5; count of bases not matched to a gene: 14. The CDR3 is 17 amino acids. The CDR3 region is CASSFGGVEDRDETQYF. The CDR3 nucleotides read TGTGCCAGCAGTTTTGGCGGGGTGGAGGACAGGGATGAGACCCAGTACTTC.

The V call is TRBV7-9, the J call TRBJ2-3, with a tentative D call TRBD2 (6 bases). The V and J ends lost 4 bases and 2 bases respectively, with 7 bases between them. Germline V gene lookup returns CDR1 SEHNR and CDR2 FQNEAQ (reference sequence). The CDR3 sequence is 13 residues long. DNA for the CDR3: TGTGCCAGCAGCTGGGGGGACACAGATACGCAGTATTTT. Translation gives CASSWGDTDTQYF.

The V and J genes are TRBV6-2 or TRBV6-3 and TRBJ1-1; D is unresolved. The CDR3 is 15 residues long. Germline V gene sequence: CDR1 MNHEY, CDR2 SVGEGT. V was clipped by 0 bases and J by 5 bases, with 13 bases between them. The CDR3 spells CASSYSMIPGTEAFF. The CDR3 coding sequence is TGTGCCAGCAGTTACTCAATGATCCCGGGGACTGAAGCTTTCTTT.

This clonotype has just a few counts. The CDR3 is CASSLMTDALDDEQFF. The CDR3 nucleotides are TGTGCCAGCAGCTTAATGACAGATGCTCTAGATGATGAGCAGTTCTTC. This sequence joins TRBV5-6 and TRBJ2-1; the D gene is possibly TRBD1 (5 bases). The CDR3 has 16 amino acids. V lost 2 bases and J 8 bases, leaving 20 bases between the germline ends. Germline CDR1 SGHDT, CDR2 YYEEEE.

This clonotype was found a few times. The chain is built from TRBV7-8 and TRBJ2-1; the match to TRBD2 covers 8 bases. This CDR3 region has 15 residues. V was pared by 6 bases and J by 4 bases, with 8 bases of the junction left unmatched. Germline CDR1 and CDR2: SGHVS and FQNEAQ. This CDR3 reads CASRATGTRYNEQFF. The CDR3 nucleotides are TGTGCCAGCAGAGCCACCGGGACTAGATACAATGAGCAGTTCTTC. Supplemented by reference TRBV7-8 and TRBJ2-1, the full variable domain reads GAGVSQSPRYKVAKRGQDVALRCDPISGHVSLFWYQQALGQGPEFLTYFQNEAQLDKSGLPSDRFFAERPEGSVSTLKIQRTQQEDSAVYLCASRATGTRYNEQFFGPGTRLTVL.

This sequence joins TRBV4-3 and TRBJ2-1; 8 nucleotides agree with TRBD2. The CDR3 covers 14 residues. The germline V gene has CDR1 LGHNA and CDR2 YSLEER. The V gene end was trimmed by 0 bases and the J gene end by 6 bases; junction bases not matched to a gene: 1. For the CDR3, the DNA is TGCGCCAGCAGCCAAGAGAGCGGGGGCAATGAGCAGTTCTTC. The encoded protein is CASSQESGGNEQFF.

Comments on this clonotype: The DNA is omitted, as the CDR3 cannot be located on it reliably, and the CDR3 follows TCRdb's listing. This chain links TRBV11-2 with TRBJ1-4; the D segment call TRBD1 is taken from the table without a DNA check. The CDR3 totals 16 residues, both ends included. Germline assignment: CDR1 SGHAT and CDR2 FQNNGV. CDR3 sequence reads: CASSLRPGQLMKNCFF.

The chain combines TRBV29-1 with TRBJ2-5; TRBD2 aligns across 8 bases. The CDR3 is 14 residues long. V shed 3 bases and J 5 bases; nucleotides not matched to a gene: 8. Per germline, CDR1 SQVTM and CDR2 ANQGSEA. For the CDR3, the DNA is TGCAGCGTTGAGTCGGGGACTAGTTCGGAGACCCAGTACTTC. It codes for CSVESGTSSETQYF.

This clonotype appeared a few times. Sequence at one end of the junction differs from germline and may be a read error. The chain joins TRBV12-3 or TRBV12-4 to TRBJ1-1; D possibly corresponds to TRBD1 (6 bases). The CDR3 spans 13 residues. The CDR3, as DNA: TGTGCTAGCATTACACAGGGAAGGGGGGAAGCTTTCTTT. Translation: CASITQGRGEAFF.

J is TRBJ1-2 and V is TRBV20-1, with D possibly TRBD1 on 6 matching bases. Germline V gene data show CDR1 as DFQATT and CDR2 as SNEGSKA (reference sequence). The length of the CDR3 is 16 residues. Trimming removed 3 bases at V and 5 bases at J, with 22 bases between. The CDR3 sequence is CSARPRQEGEIYGYTF. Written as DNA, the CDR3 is TGCAGTGCTAGGCCCCGCCAGGAGGGGGAAATTTATGGCTACACCTTC.

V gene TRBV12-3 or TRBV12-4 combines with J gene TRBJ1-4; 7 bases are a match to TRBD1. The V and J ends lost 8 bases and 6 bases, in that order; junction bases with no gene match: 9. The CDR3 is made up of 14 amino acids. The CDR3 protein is CASGQAAVDEKLFF. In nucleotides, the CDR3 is TGTGCCAGCGGACAGGCTGCCGTAGATGAAAAACTGTTTTTT.

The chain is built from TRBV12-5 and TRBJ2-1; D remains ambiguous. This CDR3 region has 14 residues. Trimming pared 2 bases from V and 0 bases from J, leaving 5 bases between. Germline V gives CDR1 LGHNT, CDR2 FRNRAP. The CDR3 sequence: CASGLSSSYNEQFF. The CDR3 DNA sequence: TGTGCTAGTGGTTTGTCGAGCTCCTACAATGAGCAGTTCTTC.

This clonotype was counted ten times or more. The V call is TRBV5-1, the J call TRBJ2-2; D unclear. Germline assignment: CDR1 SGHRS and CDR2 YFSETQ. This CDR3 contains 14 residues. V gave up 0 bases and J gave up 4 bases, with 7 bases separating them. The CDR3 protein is CASSLVPFTGELFF. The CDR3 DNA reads TGCGCCAGCAGCTTGGTCCCCTTCACCGGGGAGCTGTTTTTT.

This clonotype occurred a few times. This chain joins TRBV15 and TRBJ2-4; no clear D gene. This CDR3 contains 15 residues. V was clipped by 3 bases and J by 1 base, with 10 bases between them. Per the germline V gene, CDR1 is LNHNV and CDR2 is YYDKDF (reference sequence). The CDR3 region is CATSSDIMAKNIQYF. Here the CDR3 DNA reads TGTGCCACCAGCAGTGATATAATGGCCAAAAACATTCAGTACTTC.

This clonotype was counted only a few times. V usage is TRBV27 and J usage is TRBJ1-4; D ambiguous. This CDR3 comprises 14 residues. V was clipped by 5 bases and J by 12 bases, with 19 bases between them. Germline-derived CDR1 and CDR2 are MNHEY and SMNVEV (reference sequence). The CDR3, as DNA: TGTGCCAGCAGTCTCTATGGACCGAGTCGGGAACTGTTTTTT. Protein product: CASSLYGPSRELFF.

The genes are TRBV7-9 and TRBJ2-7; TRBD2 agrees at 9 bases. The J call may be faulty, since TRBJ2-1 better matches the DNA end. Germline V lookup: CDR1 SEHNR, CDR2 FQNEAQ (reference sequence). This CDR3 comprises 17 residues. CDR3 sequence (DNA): TGTGCCATTCCAGAGGAGCGGGAGGCCCCCTACTACAATGAGCAGTTCTTC. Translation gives CAIPEEREAPYYNEQFF.

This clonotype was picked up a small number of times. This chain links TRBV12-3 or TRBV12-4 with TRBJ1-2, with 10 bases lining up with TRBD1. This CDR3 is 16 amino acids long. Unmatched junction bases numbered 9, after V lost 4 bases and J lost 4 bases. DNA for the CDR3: TGTGCCAGCAGTTCAAGCTGGACAGGGGGTATCTATGGCTACACCTTC. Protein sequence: CASSSSWTGGIYGYTF.

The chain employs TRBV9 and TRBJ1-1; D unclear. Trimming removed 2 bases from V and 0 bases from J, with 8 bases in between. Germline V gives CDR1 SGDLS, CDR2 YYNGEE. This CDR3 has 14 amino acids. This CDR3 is CASSVGSMNTEAFF. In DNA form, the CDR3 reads TGTGCCAGCAGCGTTGGCAGCATGAACACTGAAGCTTTCTTT.

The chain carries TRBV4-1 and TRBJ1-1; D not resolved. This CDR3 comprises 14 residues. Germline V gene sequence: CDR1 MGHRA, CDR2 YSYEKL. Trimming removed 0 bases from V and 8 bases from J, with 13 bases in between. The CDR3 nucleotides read TGCGCCAGCAGCCAAGATCCGAAGGGTTCGGAAGCTTTCTTT. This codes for CASSQDPKGSEAFF.

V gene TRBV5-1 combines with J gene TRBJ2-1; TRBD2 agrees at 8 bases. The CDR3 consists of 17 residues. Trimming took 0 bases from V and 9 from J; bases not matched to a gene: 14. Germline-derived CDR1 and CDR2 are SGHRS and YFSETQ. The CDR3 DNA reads TGCGCCAGCAGCTTGGTTTTTCTAGCGGGTATGGACAGTGAGCAGTTCTTC. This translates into CASSLVFLAGMDSEQFF.

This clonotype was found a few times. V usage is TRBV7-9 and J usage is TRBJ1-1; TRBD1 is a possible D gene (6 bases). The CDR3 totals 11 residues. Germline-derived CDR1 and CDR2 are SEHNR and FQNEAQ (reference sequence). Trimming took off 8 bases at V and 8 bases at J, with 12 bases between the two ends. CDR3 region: CASGGAAEAFF. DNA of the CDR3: TGTGCCAGCGGGGGGGCTGCCGAAGCTTTCTTT.

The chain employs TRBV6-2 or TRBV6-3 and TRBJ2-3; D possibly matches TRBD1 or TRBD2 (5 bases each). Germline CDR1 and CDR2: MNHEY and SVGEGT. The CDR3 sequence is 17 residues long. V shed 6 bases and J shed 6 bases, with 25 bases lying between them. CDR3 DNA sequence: TGTGCCAGCAGACACAACTACGAGGGGCCACTTTGGGATACGCAGTATTTT. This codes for CASRHNYEGPLWDTQYF.

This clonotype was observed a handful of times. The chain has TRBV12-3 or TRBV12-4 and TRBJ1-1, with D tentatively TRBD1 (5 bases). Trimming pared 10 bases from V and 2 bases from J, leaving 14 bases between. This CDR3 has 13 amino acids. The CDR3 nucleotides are TGTGCCAACCGATTTAGGGGAAACACTGAAGCTTTCTTT. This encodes CANRFRGNTEAFF.